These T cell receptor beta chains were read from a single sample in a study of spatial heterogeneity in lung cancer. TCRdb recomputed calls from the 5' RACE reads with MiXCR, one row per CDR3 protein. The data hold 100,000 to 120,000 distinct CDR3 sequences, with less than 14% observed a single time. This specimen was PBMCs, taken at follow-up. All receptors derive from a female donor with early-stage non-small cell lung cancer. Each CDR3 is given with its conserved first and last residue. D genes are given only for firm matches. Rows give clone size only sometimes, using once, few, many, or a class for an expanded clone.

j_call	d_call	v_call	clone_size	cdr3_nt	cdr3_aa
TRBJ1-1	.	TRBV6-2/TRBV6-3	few	TGTGCCAGCGGGAAGGGCTCGGGGCCGTTGAACACTGAAGCTTTCTTT	CASGKGSGPLNTEAFF
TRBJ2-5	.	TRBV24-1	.	TGTGCCACCAGTGATTTCTTGCACGGGAAGACCCAGTACTTC	CATSDFLHGKTQYF
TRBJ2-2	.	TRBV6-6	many	TGTGCCAGCAGTGATTACCGGGACATGGGCACCGGGGAGCTGTTTTTT	CASSDYRDMGTGELFF
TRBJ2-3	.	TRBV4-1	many	TGCGCCAGCAGCTTTCAGGGCCGGGGCACAGATACGCAGTATTTT	CASSFQGRGTDTQYF
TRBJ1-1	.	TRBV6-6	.	TGTGCCAGCAGTTCCCCTTATTATGCTGAAGCTTTCTTT	CASSSPYYAEAFF
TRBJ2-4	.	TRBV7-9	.	TGTGCCAGCAGCTCCCCTGGGGGTTCGGACATTCAGTACTTC	CASSSPGGSDIQYF
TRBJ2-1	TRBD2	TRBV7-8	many	TGTGCCAGCAGCCCAAGGACTAGCGGGAGTAATGAGCAGTTCTTC	CASSPRTSGSNEQFF
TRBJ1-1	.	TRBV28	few	TGTGCCAGCAGTTTGTTAGGGTTGAACACTGAAGCTTTCTTT	CASSLLGLNTEAFF
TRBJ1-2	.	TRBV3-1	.	TGTGCCAGCAGCCTGCCTGGGGTTGGCTACACCTTC	CASSLPGVGYTF
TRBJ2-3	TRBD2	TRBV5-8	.	TGTGCCAGCAGCTTAGGGAATAGCGGGAGACAAGATACGCAGTATTTT	CASSLGNSGRQDTQYF
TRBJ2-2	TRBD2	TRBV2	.	TGTGCCAGCAGGCCGGGACTAGCGGGAACCGGGGAGCTGTTTTTT	CASRPGLAGTGELFF
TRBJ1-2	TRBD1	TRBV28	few	TGTGCCAGCAGTTCCCCAGGGGGCTTCTATGGCTACACCTTC	CASSSPGGFYGYTF
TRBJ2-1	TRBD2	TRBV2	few	TGTGCCAGCCGACCCGGGACTAGTTACAATGAGCAGTTCTTC	CASRPGTSYNEQFF
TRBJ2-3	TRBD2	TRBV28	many	TGTGCCAGCACCTCCGGGGGGGATACGCAGTATTTT	CASTSGGDTQYF
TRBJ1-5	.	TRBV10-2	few	TGCGCCAGCACCCAGTATAGCAATCAGCCCCAGCATTTT	CASTQYSNQPQHF
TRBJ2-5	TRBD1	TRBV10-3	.	TGTGCCATCGGGGACAGCGGAGAGACCCAGTACTTC	CAIGDSGETQYF